The T cell receptor beta chain under discussion was sequenced for a study of human T cells and chemical hapten exposure. For the study at large: Across the whole study, which lasted roughly 24 weeks, patients were given diphenylcyclopropenone on the scalp once a week.

Time point noted: pre-sensitization, week 0. Regarding treatment: therapeutic diphenylcyclopropenone sensitization with weekly scalp DPC. TCRdb re-analysed the RACE reads in MiXCR, keeping a single row per CDR3 protein. The sample shows roughly 250,000 distinct CDR3 sequences, approximately 8.6% of them seen only once. The CDR3 runs 15 residues. V trimming: 5 bases; J trimming: 3 bases; junction bases outside the gene matches: 2. Germline V gives CDR1 LGHNA, CDR2 YNFKEQ. J is TRBJ2-2 and V is TRBV4-2; 11 positions agree with TRBD1. The sequences come from whole blood, collected in connection with sensitization to the hapten diphenylcyclopropenone (DPC). The receptor was isolated from a woman between 35 and 50 years old with alopecia areata. Some clones in this sample may be carry-over from other donors' samples. Here the CDR3 DNA reads TGTGCCAGCAGCGAGGGACAGGGGGACACCGGGGAGCTGTTTTTT. Protein product: CASSEGQGDTGELFF.